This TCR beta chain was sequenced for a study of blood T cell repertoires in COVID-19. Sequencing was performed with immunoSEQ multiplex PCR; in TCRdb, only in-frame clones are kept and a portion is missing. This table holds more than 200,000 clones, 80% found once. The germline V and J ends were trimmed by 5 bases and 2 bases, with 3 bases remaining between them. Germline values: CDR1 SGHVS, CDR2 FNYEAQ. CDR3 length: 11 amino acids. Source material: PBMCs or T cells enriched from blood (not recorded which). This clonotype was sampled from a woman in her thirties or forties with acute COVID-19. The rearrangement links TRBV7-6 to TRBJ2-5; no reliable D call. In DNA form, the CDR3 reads TGTGCCAGCAGCCATCAAGAGACCCAGTACTTC. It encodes CASSHQETQYF. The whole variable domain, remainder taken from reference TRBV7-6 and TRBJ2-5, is GAGVSQSPRYKVTKRGQDVALRCDPISGHVSLYWYRQALGQGPEFLTYFNYEAQQDKSGLPNDRFSAERPEGSISTLTIQRTEQRDSAMYRCASSHQETQYFGPGTRLLVL.